These 29 T cell receptor beta chains originate from one sample sequenced in a study of OX40 agonist ivuxolimab in advanced cancers. Profiling relied on immunoSEQ multiplex PCR, and the TCRdb table lists in-frame clones only, not all of them. This sample has about 100,000 clones; 95% to 97% occur once, and the top ten carry just over 2%. The sample was CD4+ or CD8+ T cells sorted from blood, taken in a trial of the OX40 agonist ivuxolimab. The receptor source for this set is an adult with an advanced solid tumor such as melanoma, head and neck, liver or kidney cancer.

V gene TRBV27 combines with J gene TRBJ2-7; 7 bases line up with TRBD1. The trim removed 4 bases at V and 2 bases at J, leaving 8 bases unmatched. This CDR3 has 15 residues. The germline CDR1 and CDR2 sequences are MNHEY and SMNVEV (reference sequence). The CDR3 protein is CASSSSTGYPYEQYF. The CDR3 nucleotides are TGTGCCAGCAGTTCCTCGACAGGGTATCCCTACGAGCAGTACTTC.

CDR3 coding DNA: TGTGCCAGCAGTACACTCGACCGATCACCCCTCCACTTT. This gives the protein CASSTLDRSPLHF. The V call is TRBV27, the J call TRBJ1-6; D is unclear. Germline V gene sequence: CDR1 MNHEY, CDR2 SMNVEV (reference sequence). V shed 5 bases and J shed 10 bases, with 12 bases lying between them. The CDR3 spans 13 residues.

This sequence joins TRBV13 and TRBJ2-2; D is undetermined. CDR3 length: 17 amino acids. V lost 5 bases, J lost 3 bases, and 19 bases lay in between. Germline loops: CDR1 PRHDT, CDR2 FYEKMQ (reference sequence). CDR3 protein: CASSRALTGFDTGELFF. The CDR3 bases are TGTGCCAGCAGCCGAGCCCTAACGGGCTTCGACACCGGGGAGCTGTTTTTT.

The chain carries TRBV4-2 and TRBJ2-1; D may be TRBD2 (7 bases). Germline values: CDR1 LGHNA, CDR2 YNFKEQ. This CDR3 region has 16 residues. V was shortened by 1 base and J by 6 bases, with 16 bases between the two germline ends. The CDR3 reads CASSQAVGGGLNEQFF. In DNA, the CDR3 is TGTGCCAGCAGCCAAGCCGTAGGCGGGGGCCTCAATGAGCAGTTCTTC.

The J gene is TRBJ1-1, the V gene TRBV27; 9 bases are a match to TRBD1. Germline CDR1 is MNHEY and CDR2 is SMNVEV (reference sequence). This CDR3 contains 16 residues. V gave up 4 bases and J gave up 3 bases; unmatched junction bases: 9. The CDR3 protein is CASSWDRETLDTEAFF. The CDR3 bases are TGTGCCAGCAGTTGGGACAGGGAAACCTTAGACACTGAAGCTTTCTTT.

The chain links TRBV28 to TRBJ1-2; no definite D call. CDR3 length equals 15 residues. With 5 bases removed from V and 0 bases from J, the gap between germline ends came to 13 bases. Germline V gives CDR1 MDHEN, CDR2 SYDVKM. The CDR3 region has the DNA TGTGCCAGCAGTCCCCGCGACGCCTCTAACTATGGCTACACCTTC. Translated, it gives CASSPRDASNYGYTF.

The chain joins TRBV28 to TRBJ2-2, with a possible D match to TRBD2 (6 bases). V was pared by 2 bases and J by 1 base, with 8 bases between. The CDR3 is 15 residues long. Germline CDR1 is MDHEN and CDR2 is SYDVKM. CDR3 protein: CASSLRGMNTGELFF. As DNA, the CDR3 is TGTGCCAGCAGTTTACGGGGGATGAACACCGGGGAGCTGTTTTTT.

The V gene is TRBV9, the J gene TRBJ1-2; D uncertain. This CDR3 comprises 13 residues. The V end lost 4 bases, the J end lost 3 bases, and 10 bases lay between the germline ends. The germline CDR1 and CDR2 sequences are SGDLS and YYNGEE. CDR3 amino acids: CASSSPGYYGYTF. CDR3 nucleotide sequence: TGTGCCAGCAGCTCGCCCGGCTACTATGGCTACACCTTC.

The chain employs TRBV9 and TRBJ2-7, with a tentative D call TRBD1 (5 bases). Germline loops: CDR1 SGDLS, CDR2 YYNGEE. CDR3 length equals 15 residues. Trimming took 0 bases from V and 4 from J, leaving 14 bases between them. The CDR3 loop reads CASSVEGDQRYEQYF. The CDR3 DNA sequence: TGTGCCAGCAGCGTAGAAGGGGATCAAAGGTACGAGCAGTACTTC.

In its sample, this clone was seen a few times. V is TRBV4-3 and J is TRBJ2-7; 7 bases fit TRBD1. Germline V CDR1 and CDR2: LGHNA, YSLEER. Unmatched junction bases numbered 4, after V lost 1 base and J lost 4 bases. The CDR3 covers 14 residues. CDR3 coding DNA: TGCGCCAGCAGCCAAGCCGCCAGGGGGTACGAGCAGTACTTC. This encodes CASSQAARGYEQYF.

The chain carries TRBV11-1 and TRBJ2-1; no reliable D call. Germline lookup yields CDR1 SGHAT and CDR2 FQDESV (reference sequence). The V gene lost 1 base and the J gene lost 0 bases, with 7 bases spanning the gap. This CDR3 comprises 15 residues. CDR3 nucleotide sequence: TGTGCCAGCAGCTTAGGGGAAAGCTCCTACAATGAGCAGTTCTTC. Its protein product is CASSLGESSYNEQFF.

Worth noting for this clone: One junction end disagrees with the germline gene, perhaps due to a read error. As DNA, the CDR3 is TGTGCCACCAGTTTGGAGCGGGGGGTCCAAGAGACCCAGTACTTC. It codes for CATSLERGVQETQYF. J is TRBJ2-5 and V is TRBV28, with 9 bases identical to TRBD2. CDR3 length: 15 residues. Germline V gene data show CDR1 as MDHEN and CDR2 as SYDVKM.

V and J are TRBV27 and TRBJ1-3; D is ambiguous. V was trimmed by 5 bases and J by 3 bases, leaving 14 bases between them. The CDR3 length is 15 residues. CDR1 and CDR2 from the germline V gene are MNHEY and SMNVEV (reference sequence). DNA for the CDR3: TGTGCCAGCAGTCTCGCGGGGTGGGGTGGAAACACCATATATTTT. As protein: CASSLAGWGGNTIYF.

V gene TRBV19 combines with J gene TRBJ2-2; no definite D call. Germline V CDR1 and CDR2: LNHDA, SQIVND (reference sequence). This CDR3 region has 16 residues. The V end was cut by 4 bases, the J end by 1 base, with 13 bases between. The DNA of the CDR3 is TGTGCCAGTAGTACGATCCGGACCGAGAACACCGGGGAGCTGTTTTTT. Its protein is CASSTIRTENTGELFF.

The chain combines TRBV27 with TRBJ2-5; D not resolved. CDR3 size: 13 residues. CDR1 is MNHEY, CDR2 SMNVEV, per germline (reference sequence). Trimming removed 2 bases from V and 5 bases from J, with 9 bases in between. The CDR3 DNA reads as TGTGCCAGCAGTTTACGAGGAGCTGAGACCCAGTACTTC. Translation gives CASSLRGAETQYF.

The chain couples TRBV27 to TRBJ1-1; D perhaps matches TRBD1 (6 bases). Trimming removed 4 bases from V and 1 base from J, with 10 bases in between. Germline assignment: CDR1 MNHEY and CDR2 SMNVEV (reference sequence). CDR3 length: 14 residues. The CDR3 DNA reads TGTGCCAGCAGTTCAAGGGGGGGGAACACTGAAGCTTTCTTT. It specifies CASSSRGGNTEAFF.

J is TRBJ2-5 and V is TRBV7-2; TRBD2 is a possible D gene (6 bases). Germline lookup yields CDR1 SGHTA and CDR2 FQGNSA. Trimming shortened V by 4 bases and J by 2 bases, and 14 bases separated the two germline ends. The CDR3 covers 15 residues. CDR3 protein: CASSYHRETQETQYF. CDR3 DNA: TGTGCCAGCAGCTACCACCGGGAGACTCAAGAGACCCAGTACTTC.

The chain carries TRBV27 and TRBJ1-4; no definite D call. Germline V gene lookup returns CDR1 MNHEY and CDR2 SMNVEV (reference sequence). V was shortened by 4 bases and J by 5 bases, with 11 bases between the two germline ends. The CDR3 length is 14 residues. The CDR3 DNA reads as TGTGCCAGCAGTTCCTTGCCCCTAAATGAAAAACTGTTTTTT. Translating gives CASSSLPLNEKLFF.

The rearrangement links TRBV9 to TRBJ2-3; 7 bases line up with TRBD1. The CDR3 is 14 amino acids. Germline CDR1 reads SGDLS; CDR2 reads YYNGEE. V lost 3 bases, J lost 4 bases, and 5 bases stayed unmatched. CDR3 sequence: CASSADRVPDTQYF. DNA of the CDR3: TGTGCCAGCAGCGCCGACAGGGTCCCAGATACGCAGTATTTT. Looking up the rest from reference TRBV9 and TRBJ2-3 gives the full variable domain: DSGVTQTPKHLITATGQRVTLRCSPRSGDLSVYWYQQSLDQGLQFLIQYYNGEERAKGNILERFSAQQFPDLHSELNLSSLELGDSALYFCASSADRVPDTQYFGPGTRLTVL.

J is TRBJ2-3 and V is TRBV19; perhaps TRBD2 as D (5 bases). The germline V and J ends were trimmed by 6 bases and 4 bases, with 8 bases remaining between them. The length of the CDR3 is 12 residues. Germline assignment: CDR1 LNHDA and CDR2 SQIVND (reference sequence). The CDR3 sequence is CASRASPDTQYF. The CDR3 DNA follows: TGTGCCAGTAGGGCTAGCCCAGATACGCAGTATTTT.

As to this clone: The junction shows a germline mismatch at one end, possibly a read error. The rearrangement links TRBV30 to TRBJ1-5, with unresolved D. This CDR3 spans 14 amino acids. Germline assignment: CDR1 GTSNPN and CDR2 SVGIG (reference sequence). The CDR3 here is CAWGVDVGNQPQHF. The CDR3 bases are TGTGCCTGGGGTGTAGATGTAGGCAATCAGCCCCAGCATTTT. The full variable domain, its missing parts supplied by reference TRBV30 and TRBJ1-5, is SQTIHQWPATLVQPVGSPLSLECTVEGTSNPNLYWYRQAAGRGLQLLFYSVGIGQISSEVPQNLSASRPQDRQFILSSKKLLLSDSGFYLCAWGVDVGNQPQHFGDGTRLSIL.

V and J are TRBV2 and TRBJ2-6; no reliable D call. Germline loops: CDR1 SNHLY, CDR2 FYNNEI. Between the trimmed V and J ends, which lost 7 bases and 0 bases, there was a span of 10 bases. This CDR3 spans 15 amino acids. CDR3 loop: CASNGPLSGANVLTF. For the CDR3, the DNA is TGTGCCAGCAACGGGCCCCTCTCTGGGGCCAACGTCCTGACTTTC.

The gene calls are TRBV27 and TRBJ1-1, with D hard to call. Germline CDR1 MNHEY, CDR2 SMNVEV (reference sequence). Trimming stripped 3 bases from V and 1 base from J, with 6 bases between. This CDR3 region has 13 residues. The CDR3 coding sequence is TGTGCCAGCAGTTTTTTCAAGAACACTGAAGCTTTCTTT. This gives the protein CASSFFKNTEAFF.

The chain couples TRBV4-1 to TRBJ1-5; the D gene is possibly TRBD1 (5 bases). V lost 1 base to trimming and J lost 7 bases, with 8 bases between them. CDR3 size: 13 residues. Germline V lookup: CDR1 MGHRA, CDR2 YSYEKL. CDR3 DNA sequence: TGCGCCAGCAGCCAAGCCGGGACCCAGCCCCAGCATTTT. Protein product: CASSQAGTQPQHF.

This clone was recorded once. This specimen includes other DNA sequences encoding the same CDR3. The rearrangement uses TRBV7-3 and TRBJ2-7; 7 nucleotides match TRBD2. Germline CDR1 and CDR2: SGHTA and FQGTGA. This CDR3 is 14 amino acids long. With V trimmed by 2 bases and J by 1 base, 2 bases remained unmatched. The CDR3: CASSLGGGSYEQYF. CDR3 DNA sequence: TGTGCCAGCAGCTTAGGGGGGGGGTCCTACGAGCAGTACTTC.

This chain connects TRBV6-1 to TRBJ1-1; D unclear. CDR1 and CDR2 from the germline V gene are MNHNS and SASEGT. The CDR3 sequence is 11 residues long. The V end was cut by 11 bases, the J end by 6 bases, with 13 bases between. The CDR3 here is CAGRTEPEAFF. The DNA of the CDR3 is TGTGCCGGACGGACGGAACCTGAAGCTTTCTTT.

The chain employs TRBV19 and TRBJ2-5; the D gene is possibly TRBD2 (5 bases). TRBJ2-7 explains the end of the DNA better; the J call may be wrong. This CDR3 is built from 14 residues. CDR1 and CDR2 (germline): LNHDA, SQIVND (reference sequence). The CDR3 coding sequence is TGTGCCAGTAGTAGTGGGGTTGGACTCTACGAGCAGTACTTC. The encoded protein is CASSSGVGLYEQYF.

The CDR3 protein is CASSSAVGGSSPLHF. CDR3 DNA: TGTGCCAGCAGCTCCGCGGTCGGTGGAAGTTCACCCCTCCACTTT. The gene calls are TRBV5-4 and TRBJ1-6; D remains ambiguous. The CDR3 is made up of 15 amino acids. The V gene lost 3 bases and the J gene lost 9 bases, with 16 bases spanning the gap. CDR1 and CDR2 from the germline V gene are SGHNT and YYREEE (reference sequence).

CDR3 in DNA: TGTGCCAGCAGCGAGTGGGACAGGGGTGCATCAAATTCACCCCTCCACTTT. Protein: CASSEWDRGASNSPLHF. The V and J genes are TRBV9 and TRBJ1-6, with 10 nucleotides matching TRBD1. The germline CDR1 and CDR2 sequences are SGDLS and YYNGEE. J was trimmed by 7 bases and V by 3 bases; bases with no gene match: 10. This CDR3 is 17 amino acids long.